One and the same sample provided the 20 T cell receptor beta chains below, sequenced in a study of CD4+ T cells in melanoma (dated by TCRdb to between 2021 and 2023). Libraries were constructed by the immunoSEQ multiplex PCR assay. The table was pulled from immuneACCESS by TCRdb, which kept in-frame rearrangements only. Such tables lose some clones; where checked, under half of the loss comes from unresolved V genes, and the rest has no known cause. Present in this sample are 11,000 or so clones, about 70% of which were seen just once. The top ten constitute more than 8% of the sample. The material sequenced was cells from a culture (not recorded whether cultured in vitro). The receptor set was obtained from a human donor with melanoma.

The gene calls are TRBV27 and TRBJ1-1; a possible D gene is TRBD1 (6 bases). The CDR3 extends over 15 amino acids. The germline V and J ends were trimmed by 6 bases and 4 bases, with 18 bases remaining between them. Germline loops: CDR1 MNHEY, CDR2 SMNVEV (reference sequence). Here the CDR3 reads CASSATRGAGTEAFF. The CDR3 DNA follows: TGTGCCAGCAGCGCCACCAGGGGCGCGGGCACTGAAGCTTTCTTT.

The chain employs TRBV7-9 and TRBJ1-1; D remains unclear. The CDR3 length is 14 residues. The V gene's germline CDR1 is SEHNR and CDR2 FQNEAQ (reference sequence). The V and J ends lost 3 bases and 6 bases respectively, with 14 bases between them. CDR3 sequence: CASSLHTLIAEAFF. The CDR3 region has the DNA TGTGCCAGCAGCTTGCATACGCTTATCGCTGAAGCTTTCTTT.

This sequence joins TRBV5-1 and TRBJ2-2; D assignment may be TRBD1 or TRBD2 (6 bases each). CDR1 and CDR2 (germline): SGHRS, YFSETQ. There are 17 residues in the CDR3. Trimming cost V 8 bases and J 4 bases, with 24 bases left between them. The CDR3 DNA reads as TGCGCCAGTCGGATTACCCCGGGGGCGTCGGGCACCGGGGAGCTGTTTTTT. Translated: CASRITPGASGTGELFF.

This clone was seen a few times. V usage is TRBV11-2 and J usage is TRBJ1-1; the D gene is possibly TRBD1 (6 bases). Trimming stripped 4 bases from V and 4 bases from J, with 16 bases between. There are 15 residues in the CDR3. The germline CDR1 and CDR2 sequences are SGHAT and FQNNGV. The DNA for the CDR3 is TGTGCCAGCAGCTCCCTAGGGGGGAAAGGCACTGAAGCTTTCTTT. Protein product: CASSSLGGKGTEAFF.

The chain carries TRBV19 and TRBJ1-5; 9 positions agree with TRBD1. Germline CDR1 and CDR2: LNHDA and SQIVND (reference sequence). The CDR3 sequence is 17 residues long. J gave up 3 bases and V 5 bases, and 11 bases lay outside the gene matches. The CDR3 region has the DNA TGTGCCAGTAGTTCTACTCCGGGACAGGGAATCAATCAGCCCCAGCATTTT. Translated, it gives CASSSTPGQGINQPQHF.

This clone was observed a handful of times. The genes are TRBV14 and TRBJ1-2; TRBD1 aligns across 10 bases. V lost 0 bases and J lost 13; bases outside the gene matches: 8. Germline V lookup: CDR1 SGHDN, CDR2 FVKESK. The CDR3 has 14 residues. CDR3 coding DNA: TGTGCCAGCAGCCAAGATTTGGGGACAGGGGTTCGCACCTTC. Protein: CASSQDLGTGVRTF.

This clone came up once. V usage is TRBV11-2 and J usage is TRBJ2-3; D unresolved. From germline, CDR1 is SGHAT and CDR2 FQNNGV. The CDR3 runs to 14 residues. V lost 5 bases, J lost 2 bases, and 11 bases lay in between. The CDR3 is CASSLGWDTDTQYF. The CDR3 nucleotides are TGTGCCAGCAGCCTTGGATGGGACACAGATACGCAGTATTTT.

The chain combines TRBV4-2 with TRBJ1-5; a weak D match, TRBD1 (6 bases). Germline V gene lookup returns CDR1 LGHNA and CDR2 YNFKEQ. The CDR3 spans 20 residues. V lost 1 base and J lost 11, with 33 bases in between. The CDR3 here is CASSQAGSGASGSTRWSQHF. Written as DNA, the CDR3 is TGTGCCAGCAGCCAAGCCGGTTCGGGGGCGTCAGGGTCAACCAGATGGTCCCAGCATTTT.

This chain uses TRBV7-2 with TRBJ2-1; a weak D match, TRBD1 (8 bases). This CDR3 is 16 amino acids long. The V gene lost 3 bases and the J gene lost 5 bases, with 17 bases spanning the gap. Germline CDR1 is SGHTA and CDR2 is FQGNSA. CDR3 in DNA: TGTGCCAGCAGCTTCTACAGGGGGGGCAGAAACAATGAGCAGTTCTTC. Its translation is CASSFYRGGRNNEQFF.

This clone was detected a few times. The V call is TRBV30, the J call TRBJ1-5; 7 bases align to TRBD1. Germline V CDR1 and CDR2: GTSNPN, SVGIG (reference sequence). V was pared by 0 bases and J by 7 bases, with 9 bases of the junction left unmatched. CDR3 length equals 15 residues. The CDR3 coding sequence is TGTGCCTGGAGTGTACAAGGGGGCGGGAGGCAGCCCCAGCATTTT. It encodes CAWSVQGGGRQPQHF. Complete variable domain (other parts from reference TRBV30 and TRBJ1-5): SQTIHQWPATLVQPVGSPLSLECTVEGTSNPNLYWYRQAAGRGLQLLFYSVGIGQISSEVPQNLSASRPQDRQFILSSKKLLLSDSGFYLCAWSVQGGGRQPQHFGDGTRLSIL.

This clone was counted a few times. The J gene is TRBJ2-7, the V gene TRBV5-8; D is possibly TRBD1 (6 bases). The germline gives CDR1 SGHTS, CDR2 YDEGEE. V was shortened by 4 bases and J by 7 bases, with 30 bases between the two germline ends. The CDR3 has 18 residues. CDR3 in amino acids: CASSRAVGGTGTEGEQYF. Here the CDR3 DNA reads TGTGCCAGCAGCCGTGCTGTTGGTGGAACAGGGACGGAAGGGGAGCAGTACTTC.

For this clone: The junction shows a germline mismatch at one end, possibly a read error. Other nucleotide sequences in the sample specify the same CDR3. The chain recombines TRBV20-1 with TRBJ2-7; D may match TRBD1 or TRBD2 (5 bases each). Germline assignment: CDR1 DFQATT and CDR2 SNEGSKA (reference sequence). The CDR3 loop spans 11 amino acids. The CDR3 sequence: CSARAGTEQYF. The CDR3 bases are TGCAGTGCGAGAGCCGGGACCGAGCAGTACTTC.

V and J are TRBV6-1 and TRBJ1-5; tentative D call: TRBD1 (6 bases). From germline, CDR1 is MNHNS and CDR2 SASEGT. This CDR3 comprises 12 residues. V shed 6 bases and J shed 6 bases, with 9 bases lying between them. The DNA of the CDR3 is TGTGCCAGCAGAGTGGGGGCTCAGCCCCAGCATTTT. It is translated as CASRVGAQPQHF.

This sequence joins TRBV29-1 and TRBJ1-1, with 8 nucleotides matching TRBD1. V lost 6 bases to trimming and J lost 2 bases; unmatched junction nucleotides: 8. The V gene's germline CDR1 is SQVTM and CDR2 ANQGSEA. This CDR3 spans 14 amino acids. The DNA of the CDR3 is TGCAGCGTCCGTAAGGGACAGGCTAACACTGAAGCTTTCTTT. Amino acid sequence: CSVRKGQANTEAFF.

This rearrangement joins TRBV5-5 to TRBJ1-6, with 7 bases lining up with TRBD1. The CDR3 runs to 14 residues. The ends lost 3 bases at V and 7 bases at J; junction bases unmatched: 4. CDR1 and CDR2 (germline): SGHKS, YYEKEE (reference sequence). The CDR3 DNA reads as TGTGCCAGCAGCTCACCAGGGGGGAATTCACCCCTCCACTTT. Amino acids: CASSSPGGNSPLHF.

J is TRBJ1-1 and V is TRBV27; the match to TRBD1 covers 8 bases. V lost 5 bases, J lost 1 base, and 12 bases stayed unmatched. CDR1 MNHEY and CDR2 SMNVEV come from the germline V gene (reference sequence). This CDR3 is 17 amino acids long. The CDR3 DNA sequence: TGTGCCAGCAGTCCCAGGACAGGGCGGATCGCGAACACTGAAGCTTTCTTT. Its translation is CASSPRTGRIANTEAFF.

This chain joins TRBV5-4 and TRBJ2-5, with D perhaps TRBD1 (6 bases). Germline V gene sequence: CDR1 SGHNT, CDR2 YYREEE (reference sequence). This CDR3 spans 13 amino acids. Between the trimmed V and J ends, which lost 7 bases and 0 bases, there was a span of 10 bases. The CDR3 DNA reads TGTGCCAGCGGTAACAGGGACCAAGAGACCCAGTACTTC. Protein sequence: CASGNRDQETQYF.

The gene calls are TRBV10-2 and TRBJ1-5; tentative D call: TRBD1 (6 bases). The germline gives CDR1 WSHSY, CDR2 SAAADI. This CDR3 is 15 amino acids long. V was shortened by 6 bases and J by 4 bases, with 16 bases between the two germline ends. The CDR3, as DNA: TGCGCCAGCAGAGCGGCAGGGGACGGAAATCAGCCCCAGCATTTT. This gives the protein CASRAAGDGNQPQHF.

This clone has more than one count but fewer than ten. The CDR3 sequence: CSVDTGTDGYTF. The DNA for the CDR3 is TGCAGCGTTGATACAGGGACTGACGGCTACACCTTC. V and J are TRBV29-1 and TRBJ1-2; TRBD1 might be the D (6 bases). This CDR3 comprises 12 residues. Deletions cut 3 bases from V and 8 bases from J, with 13 bases between. From germline, CDR1 is SQVTM and CDR2 ANQGSEA. Supplemented by reference TRBV29-1 and TRBJ1-2, the full variable domain reads SAVISQKPSRDICQRGTSLTIQCQVDSQVTMMFWYRQQPGQSLTLIATANQGSEATYESGFVIDKFPISRPNLTFSTLTVSNMSPEDSSIYLCSVDTGTDGYTFGSGTRLTVV.

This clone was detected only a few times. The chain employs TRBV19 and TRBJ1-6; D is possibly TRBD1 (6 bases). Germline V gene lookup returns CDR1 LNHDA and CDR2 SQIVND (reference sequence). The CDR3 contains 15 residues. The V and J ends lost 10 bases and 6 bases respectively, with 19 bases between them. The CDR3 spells CATSPGGQSNSPLHF. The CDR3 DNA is TGTGCCACCTCGCCGGGGGGGCAGTCTAATTCACCCCTCCACTTT.